Sequencing of this T cell receptor beta chain was carried out in a study of blood T cell repertoires in COVID-19. Whole-study context: Acute and convalescent COVID-19 samples came from the United States, Italy and Spain. Nucleic acid was either cDNA or gDNA, and it came from T cells, B-cell-depleted T cells, or PBMCs.

The table came from immunoSEQ multiplex PCR; TCRdb's copy has only in-frame clones and leaves some out. The profile covers 140,000 to 150,000 clones, with around 82% appearing a single time and about 15% taken by the ten largest. This CDR3 is 13 amino acids long. Trimming shortened V by 6 bases and J by 4 bases, and 15 bases separated the two germline ends. CDR1 SQVTM and CDR2 ANQGSEA come from the germline V gene. The clonotype comes from a human donor with acute or convalescent COVID-19. The donor label of this sample is uncertain. The material sequenced was peripheral blood. The rearrangement links TRBV29-1 to TRBJ1-2, with D unclear. The CDR3 DNA is TGCAGCGTCGTAGCGTTGACGGGCTATGGCTACACCTTC. This codes for CSVVALTGYGYTF.